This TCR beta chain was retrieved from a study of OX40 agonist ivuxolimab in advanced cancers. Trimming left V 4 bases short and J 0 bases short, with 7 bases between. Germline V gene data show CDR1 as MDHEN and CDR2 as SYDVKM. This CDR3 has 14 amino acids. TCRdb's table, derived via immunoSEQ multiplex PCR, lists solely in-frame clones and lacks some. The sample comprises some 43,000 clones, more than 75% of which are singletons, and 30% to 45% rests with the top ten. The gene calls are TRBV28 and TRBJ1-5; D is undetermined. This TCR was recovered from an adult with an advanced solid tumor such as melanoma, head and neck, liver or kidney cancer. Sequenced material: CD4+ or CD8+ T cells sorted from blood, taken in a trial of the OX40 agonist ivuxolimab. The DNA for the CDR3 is TGTGCCAGCAGTTCCCACGGTAGCAATCAGCCCCAGCATTTT. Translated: CASSSHGSNQPQHF.